The 8 T cell receptor beta chains given below trace back to one sample, sequenced in a study of blood T cell repertoires in COVID-19. The assay was immunoSEQ multiplex PCR, and TCRdb's table has in-frame clones only and misses some. The table includes tens of thousands of clones, about four fifths detected once. The source material was peripheral blood. Receptors originate from a man between 60 and 70 years old with acute or convalescent COVID-19.

The chain couples TRBV7-9 to TRBJ2-2; 10 positions match TRBD2. The CDR3 length is 15 residues. Germline values: CDR1 SEHNR, CDR2 FQNEAQ (reference sequence). The ends lost 6 bases at V and 2 bases at J; junction bases unmatched: 3. CDR3 in DNA: TGTGCCAGCAGGCTAGCGGGAGTAAACACCGGGGAGCTGTTTTTT. Amino acid sequence: CASRLAGVNTGELFF.

This chain joins TRBV6-5 and TRBJ2-7; possibly TRBD1 for D (5 bases). Germline V CDR1 and CDR2: MNHEY, SVGAGI. V lost 6 bases and J lost 5, with 17 bases in between. The CDR3 is made up of 14 amino acids. The CDR3 reads CASSRDTSMDEQYF. For the CDR3, the DNA is TGTGCCAGCAGCAGGGATACCAGTATGGACGAGCAGTACTTC.

The chain carries TRBV7-2 and TRBJ2-7; no reliable D call. The CDR3 is 15 amino acids. CDR1 is SGHTA and CDR2 is FQGNSA in the germline V gene. V shed 1 base and J shed 3 bases, with 13 bases lying between them. The CDR3 region has the DNA TGTGCCAGCAGCTTAGGAACACCGAACGTCTACGAGCAGTACTTC. Its translation is CASSLGTPNVYEQYF. Filled out from reference TRBV7-2 and TRBJ2-7, the complete variable domain reads GAGVSQSPSNKVTEKGKDVELRCDPISGHTALYWYRQSLGQGLEFLIYFQGNSAPDKSGLPSDRFSAERTGGSVSTLTIQRTQQEDSAVYLCASSLGTPNVYEQYFGPGTRLTVT.

The chain carries TRBV11-2 and TRBJ2-3; TRBD2 aligns across 8 bases. Losses at the gene ends were 3 bases for V and 1 base for J; bases not matched to a gene: 3. This CDR3 contains 15 residues. Per germline, CDR1 SGHAT and CDR2 FQNNGV. CDR3 DNA sequence: TGTGCCAGCAGCTTCGGTAGCGGGGGCACAGATACGCAGTATTTT. It translates to CASSFGSGGTDTQYF.

J is TRBJ2-3 and V is TRBV7-2; maybe TRBD1 (5 bases). The germline V gene has CDR1 SGHTA and CDR2 FQGNSA. Trimming removed 1 base at V and 7 bases at J, with 9 bases between. CDR3 length: 13 residues. The CDR3 loop is CASSLGGRNTQYF. CDR3 coding DNA: TGTGCCAGCAGCTTAGGGGGCCGAAATACGCAGTATTTT.

The chain carries TRBV6-5 and TRBJ2-7; 12 bases line up with TRBD2. V shed 0 bases, J shed 7 bases, and the junction held 4 bases outside the gene matches. This CDR3 is built from 15 residues. Germline V gives CDR1 MNHEY, CDR2 SVGAGI. CDR3 residues: CASSYSVGTSGEQYF. CDR3 DNA: TGTGCCAGCAGTTACTCTGTTGGGACTAGCGGGGAGCAGTACTTC.

The chain carries TRBV19 and TRBJ1-1; D remains ambiguous. The V end lost 7 bases, the J end lost 1 base, and 4 bases lay between the germline ends. Germline CDR1 LNHDA, CDR2 SQIVND (reference sequence). This CDR3 spans 11 amino acids. CDR3 coding DNA: TGTGCCAGTACGAGGAACACTGAAGCTTTCTTT. Its translation: CASTRNTEAFF.

A few counts support this clone. The V call is TRBV5-4, the J call TRBJ2-7; 10 nucleotides match TRBD2. Looked up from germline, CDR1 is SGHNT and CDR2 is YYREEE (reference sequence). J lost 4 bases, V lost 0 bases, and 4 bases had no gene match. This CDR3 region has 15 residues. The CDR3 DNA follows: TGTGCCAGCAGCTTGGGGGGGGGACTAGCGTACGAGCAGTACTTC. Translated, it gives CASSLGGGLAYEQYF.